The 12 T cell receptor beta chains reported below all come from one sample, sequenced in a study of T-cell reconstitution after alpha-beta-depleted transplantation in children. Preparation of the TCRbeta library used unique molecular identifiers. TCRdb used MiXCR to reprocess the PCR reads, holding one entry per CDR3 protein. The table shows about 5,900 distinct CDR3 sequences, with less than 20% occurring only once. The sequences come from PBMCs, mostly from graft donor cells, collected 180 days after TCRalphabeta/CD19-depleted stem cell transplant. The source of these receptors is a patient between 2 and 10 years old who had a stem cell transplant for inherited bone marrow failure, so the T cells may come from the graft donor.

This clonotype was observed many times. The chain recombines TRBV2 with TRBJ2-1; the D gene is possibly TRBD1 (6 bases). CDR3 length equals 15 residues. Trimming removed 4 bases at V and 9 bases at J, with 19 bases between. Germline V gene lookup returns CDR1 SNHLY and CDR2 FYNNEI. The CDR3 sequence is CASSAASRGRGEQFF. Written as DNA, the CDR3 is TGTGCCAGCAGTGCCGCTAGCAGGGGCCGAGGTGAGCAGTTCTTC. Using reference TRBV2 and TRBJ2-1 for the parts outside the CDR3, the full variable domain is EPEVTQTPSHQVTQMGQEVILRCVPISNHLYFYWYRQILGQKVEFLVSFYNNEISEKSEIFDDQFSVERPDGSNFTLKIRSTKLEDSAMYFCASSAASRGRGEQFFGPGTRLTVL.

The gene calls are TRBV20-1 and TRBJ1-1; D unresolved. V dropped 1 base and J dropped 4 bases, with 16 bases sitting between them. This CDR3 region has 15 residues. Germline assignment: CDR1 DFQATT and CDR2 SNEGSKA (reference sequence). As DNA, the CDR3 is TGCAGTGCTAGAGGGCAAACTCGGGTACGCACTGAAGCTTTCTTT. Translated: CSARGQTRVRTEAFF.

In this sample, this clonotype turned up many times. The rearrangement uses TRBV7-9 and TRBJ2-1; 8 bases fit TRBD2. Germline-derived CDR1 and CDR2 are SEHNR and FQNEAQ (reference sequence). The CDR3 loop spans 16 amino acids. J gave up 1 base and V 5 bases, and 7 bases lay outside the gene matches. The DNA of the CDR3 is TGTGCCAGCAGCCCTAAGCGGGAGAGTTCCTACAATGAGCAGTTCTTC. The encoded protein is CASSPKRESSYNEQFF.

This clonotype was found many times. The chain links TRBV9 to TRBJ2-7; TRBD1 agrees at 10 bases. CDR1 is SGDLS, CDR2 YYNGEE, per germline. This CDR3 has 14 residues. Germline trimming cut 6 bases from V and 3 bases from J; bases unmatched to any gene: 6. CDR3 coding DNA: TGTGCCAGCAACCGACAGGGGGCTCACTACGAGCAGTACTTC. It encodes CASNRQGAHYEQYF.

The count of this clonotype is one. The CDR3 coding sequence is TGCAGTGCTACCGGGACAGCATATGGCTACACCTTC. This sequence encodes CSATGTAYGYTF. This chain uses TRBV20-1 with TRBJ1-2; 7 nucleotides match TRBD1. The CDR3 extends over 12 amino acids. With 4 bases clipped from V and 5 bases from J, the junction kept 4 bases outside the gene matches. CDR1 is DFQATT, CDR2 SNEGSKA, per germline (reference sequence).

This clonotype was seen repeatedly, ten times or more. The V gene is TRBV9, the J gene TRBJ2-4; D is perhaps TRBD1 (7 bases). V lost 3 bases and J 6 bases, leaving 16 bases between the germline ends. Germline loops: CDR1 SGDLS, CDR2 YYNGEE. The CDR3 extends over 15 amino acids. This CDR3 is CASSDGGTVGNIQYF. CDR3 DNA: TGTGCCAGCAGCGACGGAGGGACAGTGGGAAACATTCAGTACTTC.

This clonotype was recorded a few times. The chain uses TRBV28 and TRBJ2-5, with D perhaps matching TRBD2 (6 bases). This CDR3 is built from 15 residues. V was cut by 2 bases and J by 3 bases, with 13 bases left in between. Germline CDR1 reads MDHEN; CDR2 reads SYDVKM. CDR3 bases: TGTGCCAGCAGTTTAATAAGGCGGGGAGAAGAGACCCAGTACTTC. Its translation is CASSLIRRGEETQYF.

This clonotype was recorded many times. V and J are TRBV19 and TRBJ2-1; 12 bases fit TRBD2. With V trimmed by 4 bases and J by 3 bases, 10 bases remained unmatched. Germline V gives CDR1 LNHDA, CDR2 SQIVND (reference sequence). There are 18 residues in the CDR3. The CDR3 is CASSTSGRADGVYNEQFF. Written as DNA, the CDR3 is TGTGCCAGTAGTACTAGCGGGAGGGCCGACGGGGTCTACAATGAGCAGTTCTTC.

In its sample, this clonotype was seen many times. The chain recombines TRBV20-1 with TRBJ2-7; D gene ambiguous. The CDR3 has 11 amino acids. The V end was cut by 3 bases, the J end by 3 bases, with 6 bases between. CDR1 is DFQATT, CDR2 SNEGSKA, per germline (reference sequence). The CDR3 nucleotides are TGCAGTGCTAGGTACAACTACGAGCAGTACTTC. Protein: CSARYNYEQYF.

This clonotype has ten or more counts. V is TRBV9 and J is TRBJ2-1; 8 positions agree with TRBD2. V gave up 1 base and J gave up 6 bases; unmatched junction bases: 15. CDR1 and CDR2 (germline): SGDLS, YYNGEE. The CDR3 runs to 18 residues. The CDR3 coding sequence is TGTGCCAGCAGCGTATTTTCTCCCCGGGGGGGGCGAGGCAATGAGCAGTTCTTC. This encodes CASSVFSPRGGRGNEQFF.

The sample holds many counts of this clonotype. CDR3 DNA sequence: TGCAGCGTTGCATCACAGAGGACAGATACGCAGTATTTT. This codes for CSVASQRTDTQYF. V usage is TRBV29-1 and J usage is TRBJ2-3; D gene unclear. CDR3 length: 13 amino acids. Germline V gene lookup returns CDR1 SQVTM and CDR2 ANQGSEA. V lost 4 bases to trimming and J lost 3 bases, with 11 bases between them.

In this sample, this clonotype turned up many times. V usage is TRBV12-3 or TRBV12-4 and J usage is TRBJ2-2, with 7 bases lining up with TRBD2. V lost 5 bases, J lost 3 bases, and 3 bases stayed unmatched. The CDR3 has 14 residues. Written as DNA, the CDR3 is TGTGCCAGCAGTCCCGGGAGGTACACCGGGGAGCTGTTTTTT. Encoded protein: CASSPGRYTGELFF.